This T cell receptor (beta chain) was identified in a study of radiotherapy plus CTLA-4 blockade in lung cancer. As for the study in general: Objective responses were documented in around 19% of patients, with disease control in 25% to 35%. Regarding the study as a whole: Increased serum interferon-beta after radiation also reportedly predicted response strongly. Among blood TCR repertoires after radiotherapy plus ipilimumab, tumor-derived clones expanded.

Focal radiation plus CTLA-4 blockade with ipilimumab was given to patients with chemo-refractory metastatic non-small-cell lung cancer. In regard to this clone: What it binds is unknown.

TCRdb's copy holds only in-frame clones and misses some; the assay was immunoSEQ multiplex PCR. The repertoire holds about 98,000 clones, with approximately 78% as singletons. The TCR originated in a human donor with non-small cell lung cancer who had a partial response to radiotherapy plus ipilimumab. The sequenced sample was peripheral blood, obtained from a patient treated with radiotherapy plus ipilimumab.

The CDR3, as DNA: TGTGCCAGCAGCGACGGACTCTACAATGAGCAGTTCTTC. This codes for CASSDGLYNEQFF. V usage is TRBV7-9 and J usage is TRBJ2-1; D perhaps matches TRBD2 (5 bases). Trimming removed 5 bases from V and 3 bases from J, with 8 bases in between. This CDR3 has 13 amino acids. CDR1 and CDR2 (germline): SEHNR, FQNEAQ (reference sequence). Complete variable domain (other parts from reference TRBV7-9 and TRBJ2-1): DTGVSQNPRHKITKRGQNVTFRCDPISEHNRLYWYRQTLGQGPEFLTYFQNEAQLEKSRLLSDRFSAERPKGSFSTLEIQRTEQGDSAMYLCASSDGLYNEQFFGPGTRLTVL.